This T cell receptor beta chain was profiled in a study of cytomegalovirus exposure and HLA in healthy donors. Study findings and constraints: CMV serostatus was the only immune exposure information that was available. An analysis that came later showed most CMV-associated TCR beta chains appearing HLA-restricted. Sequencing had likely introduced a cluster of highly shared sequence variants as an artifact. A later analysis showed HLA-associated TCR beta chains outstripping equally common others in clonal expansion.

Germline-derived CDR1 and CDR2 are MGHRA and YSYEKL. V gave up 6 bases and J gave up 7 bases; unmatched junction bases: 8. The CDR3 contains 15 residues. This PCR relied on a set of 60 Vbeta primers and 13 Jbeta primers. TCRdb's table, derived via immunoSEQ multiplex PCR, lists solely in-frame clones and lacks some. The sample shows roughly 100,000 clones, roughly three fifths of them seen only once. On this clone: Its antigen is not known.

This chain links TRBV4-1 with TRBJ2-1, with TRBD1 identical over 11 bases. The TCR comes from a human donor in good health. Input material: PBMCs. The CDR3 region is CASSFGQGARNEQFF. The CDR3 DNA sequence: TGCGCCAGCAGTTTCGGACAGGGGGCGCGGAATGAGCAGTTCTTC.